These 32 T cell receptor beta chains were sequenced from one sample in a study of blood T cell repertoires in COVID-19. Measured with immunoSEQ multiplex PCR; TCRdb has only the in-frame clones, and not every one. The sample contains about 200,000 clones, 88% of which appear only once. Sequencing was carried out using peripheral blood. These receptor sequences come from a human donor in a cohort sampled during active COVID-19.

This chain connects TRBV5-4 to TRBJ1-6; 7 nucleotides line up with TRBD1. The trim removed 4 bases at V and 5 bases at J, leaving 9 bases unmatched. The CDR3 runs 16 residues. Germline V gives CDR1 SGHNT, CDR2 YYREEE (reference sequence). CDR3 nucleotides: TGTGCCAGCAGCCCCCTTCCCCAGGGGGATAATTCACCCCTCCACTTT. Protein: CASSPLPQGDNSPLHF.

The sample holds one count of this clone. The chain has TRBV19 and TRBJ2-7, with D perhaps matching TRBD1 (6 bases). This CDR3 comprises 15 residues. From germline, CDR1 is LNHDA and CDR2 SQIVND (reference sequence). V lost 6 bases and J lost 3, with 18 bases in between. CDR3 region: CASSFDRPGLYEQYF. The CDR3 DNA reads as TGTGCCAGTAGCTTCGACAGGCCGGGTCTCTACGAGCAGTACTTC.

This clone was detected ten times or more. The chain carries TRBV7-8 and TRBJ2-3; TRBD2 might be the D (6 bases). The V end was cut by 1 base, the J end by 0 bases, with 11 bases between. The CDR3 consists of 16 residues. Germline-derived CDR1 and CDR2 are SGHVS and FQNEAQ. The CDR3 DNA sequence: TGTGCCAGCAGCTTAGATGGCGGGATGAGCACAGATACGCAGTATTTT. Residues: CASSLDGGMSTDTQYF.

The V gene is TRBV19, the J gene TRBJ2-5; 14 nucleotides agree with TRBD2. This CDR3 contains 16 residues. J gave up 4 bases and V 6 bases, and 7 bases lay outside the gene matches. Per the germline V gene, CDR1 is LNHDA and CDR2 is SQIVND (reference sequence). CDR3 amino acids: CASSTGLAGGGETQYF. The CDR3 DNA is TGTGCCAGTAGCACTGGACTAGCGGGAGGCGGAGAGACCCAGTACTTC.

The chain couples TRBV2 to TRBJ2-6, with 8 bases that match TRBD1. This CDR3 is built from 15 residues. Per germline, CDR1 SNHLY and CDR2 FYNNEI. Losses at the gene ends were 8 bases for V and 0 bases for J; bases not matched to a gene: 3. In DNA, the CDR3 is TGTGCCAGCCGGGACAGGAGCTCTGGGGCCAACGTCCTGACTTTC. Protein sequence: CASRDRSSGANVLTF.

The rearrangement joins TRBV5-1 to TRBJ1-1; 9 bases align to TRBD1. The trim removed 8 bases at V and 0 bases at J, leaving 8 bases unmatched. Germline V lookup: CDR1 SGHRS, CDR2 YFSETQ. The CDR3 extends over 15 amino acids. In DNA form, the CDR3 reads TGCGCCAGTAAAATACAGGGGGCGATGAACACTGAAGCTTTCTTT. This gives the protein CASKIQGAMNTEAFF. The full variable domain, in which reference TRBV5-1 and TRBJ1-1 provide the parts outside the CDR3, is KAGVTQTPRYLIKTRGQQVTLSCSPISGHRSVSWYQQTPGQGLQFLFEYFSETQRNKGNFPGRFSGRQFSNSRSEMNVSTLELGDSALYLCASKIQGAMNTEAFFGQGTRLTVV.

CDR3 nucleotide sequence: TGTGCCAGCAGCTTAAGTGGACGGGACAGGGGAAAAATGTACTTC. It specifies CASSLSGRDRGKMYF. The chain combines TRBV7-2 with TRBJ2-7, with TRBD1 identical over 10 bases. Germline V lookup: CDR1 SGHTA, CDR2 FQGNSA. CDR3 length equals 15 residues. Unmatched junction bases numbered 13, after V lost 2 bases and J lost 12 bases.

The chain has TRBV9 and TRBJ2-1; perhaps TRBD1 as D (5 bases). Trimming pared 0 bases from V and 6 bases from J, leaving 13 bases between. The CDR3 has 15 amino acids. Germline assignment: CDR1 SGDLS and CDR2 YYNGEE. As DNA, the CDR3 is TGTGCCAGCAGCGTAGAGGCAGGGTTAGTCAATGAGCAGTTCTTC. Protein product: CASSVEAGLVNEQFF.

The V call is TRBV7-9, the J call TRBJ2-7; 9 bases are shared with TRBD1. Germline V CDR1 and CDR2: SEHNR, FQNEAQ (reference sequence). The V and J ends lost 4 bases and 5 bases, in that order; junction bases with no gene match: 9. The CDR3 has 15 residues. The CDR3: CASSSGWDRADEQYF. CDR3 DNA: TGTGCCAGCAGCTCCGGTTGGGACAGGGCGGACGAGCAGTACTTC. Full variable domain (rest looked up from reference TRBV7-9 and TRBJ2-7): DTGVSQNPRHKITKRGQNVTFRCDPISEHNRLYWYRQTLGQGPEFLTYFQNEAQLEKSRLLSDRFSAERPKGSFSTLEIQRTEQGDSAMYLCASSSGWDRADEQYFGPGTRLTVT.

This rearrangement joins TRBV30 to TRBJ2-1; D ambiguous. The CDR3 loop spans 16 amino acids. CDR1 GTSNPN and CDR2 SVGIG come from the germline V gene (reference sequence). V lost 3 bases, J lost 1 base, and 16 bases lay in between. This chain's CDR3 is CAWSGMAALSYNEQFF. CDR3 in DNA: TGTGCCTGGAGCGGAATGGCGGCCCTATCCTACAATGAGCAGTTCTTC.

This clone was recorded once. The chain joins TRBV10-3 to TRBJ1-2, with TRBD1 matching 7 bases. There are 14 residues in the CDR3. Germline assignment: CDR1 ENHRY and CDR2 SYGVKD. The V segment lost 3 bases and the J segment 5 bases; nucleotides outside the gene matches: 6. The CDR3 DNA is TGTGCCATCAGTGACGACAGGGACGGATATGGCTACACCTTC. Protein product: CAISDDRDGYGYTF.

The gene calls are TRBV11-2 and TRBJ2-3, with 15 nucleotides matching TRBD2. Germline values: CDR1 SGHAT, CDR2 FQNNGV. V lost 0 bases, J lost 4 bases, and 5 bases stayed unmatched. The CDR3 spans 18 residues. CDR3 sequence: CASSLDSGLAGGPDTQYF. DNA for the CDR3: TGTGCCAGCAGCTTAGACTCGGGACTAGCGGGGGGCCCAGATACGCAGTATTTT. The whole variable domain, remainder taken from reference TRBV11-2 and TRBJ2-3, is EAGVAQSPRYKIIEKRQSVAFWCNPISGHATLYWYQQILGQGPKLLIQFQNNGVVDDSQLPKDRFSAERLKGVDSTLKIQPAKLEDSAVYLCASSLDSGLAGGPDTQYFGPGTRLTVL.

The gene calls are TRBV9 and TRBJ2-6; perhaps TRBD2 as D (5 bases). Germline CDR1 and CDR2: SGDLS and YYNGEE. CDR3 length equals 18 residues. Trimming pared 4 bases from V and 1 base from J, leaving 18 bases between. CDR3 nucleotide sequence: TGTGCCAGCAGCCCCCGTGTAGCGTACACTTCTGGGGCCAACGTCCTGACTTTC. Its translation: CASSPRVAYTSGANVLTF.

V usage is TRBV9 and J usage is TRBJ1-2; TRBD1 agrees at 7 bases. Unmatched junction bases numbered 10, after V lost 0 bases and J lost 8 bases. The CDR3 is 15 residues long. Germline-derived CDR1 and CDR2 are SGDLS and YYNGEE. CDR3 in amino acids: CASSVEDRAPAGYTF. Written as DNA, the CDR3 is TGTGCCAGCAGCGTAGAAGACAGGGCCCCCGCAGGCTACACCTTC.

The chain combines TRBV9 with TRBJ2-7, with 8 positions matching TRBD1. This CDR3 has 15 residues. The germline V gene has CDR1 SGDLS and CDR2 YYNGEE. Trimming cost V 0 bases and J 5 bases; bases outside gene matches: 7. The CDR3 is CASSVATGGIHEQYF. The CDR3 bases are TGTGCCAGCAGCGTAGCTACAGGGGGTATCCACGAGCAGTACTTC.

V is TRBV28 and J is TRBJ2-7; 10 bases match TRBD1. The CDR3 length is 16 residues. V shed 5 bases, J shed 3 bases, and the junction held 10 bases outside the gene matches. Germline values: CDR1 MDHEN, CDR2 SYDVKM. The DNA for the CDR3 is TGTGCCAGCAGTCCCGGCGGGGGACAGGGGTACTACGAGCAGTACTTC. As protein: CASSPGGGQGYYEQYF.

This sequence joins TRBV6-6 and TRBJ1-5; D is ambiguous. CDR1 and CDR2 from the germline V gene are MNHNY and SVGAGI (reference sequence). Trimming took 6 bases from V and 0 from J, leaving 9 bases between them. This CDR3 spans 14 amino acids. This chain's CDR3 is CASRPGLSNQPQHF. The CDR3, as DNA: TGTGCCAGCAGACCAGGACTTAGCAATCAGCCCCAGCATTTT.

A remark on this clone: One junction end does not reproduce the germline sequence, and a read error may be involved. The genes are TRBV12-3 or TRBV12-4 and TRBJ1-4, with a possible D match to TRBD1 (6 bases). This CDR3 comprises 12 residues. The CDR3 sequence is CASKKGSGGHNF. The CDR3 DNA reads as TGTGCCAGCAAAAAAGGATCGGGGGGGCATAATTTT.

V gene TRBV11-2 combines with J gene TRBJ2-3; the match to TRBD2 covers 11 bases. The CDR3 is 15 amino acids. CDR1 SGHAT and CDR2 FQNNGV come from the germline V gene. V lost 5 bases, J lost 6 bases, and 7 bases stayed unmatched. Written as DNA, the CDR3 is TGTGCCAGCAGCGGGACTAGCGGATTTTCGGATACGCAGTATTTT. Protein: CASSGTSGFSDTQYF.

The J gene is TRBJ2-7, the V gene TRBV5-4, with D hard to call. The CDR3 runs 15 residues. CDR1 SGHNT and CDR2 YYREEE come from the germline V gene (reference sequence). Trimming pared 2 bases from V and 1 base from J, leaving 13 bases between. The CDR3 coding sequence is TGTGCCAGCAGCTTTCGAGCCGCCGGTTCCTACGAGCAGTACTTC. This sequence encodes CASSFRAAGSYEQYF.

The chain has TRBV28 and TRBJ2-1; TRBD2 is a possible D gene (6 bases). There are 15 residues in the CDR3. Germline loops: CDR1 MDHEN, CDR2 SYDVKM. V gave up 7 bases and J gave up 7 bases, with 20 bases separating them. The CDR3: CASTPFETSLNEQFF. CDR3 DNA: TGTGCCAGCACCCCCTTCGAGACTAGTCTGAATGAGCAGTTCTTC.

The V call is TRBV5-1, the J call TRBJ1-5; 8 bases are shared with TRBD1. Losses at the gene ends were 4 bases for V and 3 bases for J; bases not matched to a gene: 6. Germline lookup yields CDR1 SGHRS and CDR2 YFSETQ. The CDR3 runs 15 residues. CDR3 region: CASSQTGEINQPQHF. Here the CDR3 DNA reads TGCGCCAGCAGCCAGACAGGGGAGATCAATCAGCCCCAGCATTTT.

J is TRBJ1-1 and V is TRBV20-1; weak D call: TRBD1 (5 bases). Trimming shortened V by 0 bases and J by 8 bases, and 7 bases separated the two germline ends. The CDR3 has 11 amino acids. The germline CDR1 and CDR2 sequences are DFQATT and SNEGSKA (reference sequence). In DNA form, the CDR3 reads TGCAGTGCTAGAGATCAGGGAGAAGCTTTCTTT. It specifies CSARDQGEAFF.

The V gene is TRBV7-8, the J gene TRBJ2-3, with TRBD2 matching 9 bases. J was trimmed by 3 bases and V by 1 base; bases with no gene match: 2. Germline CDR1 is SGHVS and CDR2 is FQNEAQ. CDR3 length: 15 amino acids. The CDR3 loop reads CASSLDSGRTDTQYF. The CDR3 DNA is TGTGCCAGCAGCTTAGATAGCGGGAGAACAGATACGCAGTATTTT.

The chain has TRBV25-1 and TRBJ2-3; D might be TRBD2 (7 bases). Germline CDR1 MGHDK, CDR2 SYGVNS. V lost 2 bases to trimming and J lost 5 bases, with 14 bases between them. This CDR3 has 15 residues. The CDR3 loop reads CASSEGRGGQDTQYF. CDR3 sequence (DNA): TGTGCCAGCAGTGAAGGGAGGGGGGGTCAAGATACGCAGTATTTT.

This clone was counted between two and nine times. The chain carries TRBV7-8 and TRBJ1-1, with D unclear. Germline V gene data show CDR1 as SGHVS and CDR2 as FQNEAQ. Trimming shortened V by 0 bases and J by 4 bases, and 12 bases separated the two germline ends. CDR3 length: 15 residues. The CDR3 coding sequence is TGTGCCAGCAGCTTAGCGGATAGACAAATCACTGAAGCTTTCTTT. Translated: CASSLADRQITEAFF.

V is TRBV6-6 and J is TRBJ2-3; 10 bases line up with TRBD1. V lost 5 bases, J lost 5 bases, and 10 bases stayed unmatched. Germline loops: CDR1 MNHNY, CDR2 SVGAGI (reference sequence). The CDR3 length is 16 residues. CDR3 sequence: CASSTVRTGGIDTQYF. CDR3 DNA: TGTGCCAGCAGTACAGTCAGGACAGGGGGGATAGATACGCAGTATTTT.

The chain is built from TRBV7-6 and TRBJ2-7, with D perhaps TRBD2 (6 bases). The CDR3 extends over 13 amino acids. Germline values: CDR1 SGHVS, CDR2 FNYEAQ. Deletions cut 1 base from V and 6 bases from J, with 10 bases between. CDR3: CASSLVFGGEQYF. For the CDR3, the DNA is TGTGCCAGCAGCTTAGTTTTCGGGGGCGAGCAGTACTTC. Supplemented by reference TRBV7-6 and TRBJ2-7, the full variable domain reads GAGVSQSPRYKVTKRGQDVALRCDPISGHVSLYWYRQALGQGPEFLTYFNYEAQQDKSGLPNDRFSAERPEGSISTLTIQRTEQRDSAMYRCASSLVFGGEQYFGPGTRLTVT.

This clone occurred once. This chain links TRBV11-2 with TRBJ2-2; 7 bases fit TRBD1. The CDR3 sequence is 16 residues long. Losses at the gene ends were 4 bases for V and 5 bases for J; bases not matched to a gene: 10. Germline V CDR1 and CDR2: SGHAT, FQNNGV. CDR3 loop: CASSSTTGSLTGELFF. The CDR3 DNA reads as TGTGCCAGCAGCTCAACGACAGGGTCCCTAACCGGGGAGCTGTTTTTT. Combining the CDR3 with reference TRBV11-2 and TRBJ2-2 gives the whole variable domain EAGVAQSPRYKIIEKRQSVAFWCNPISGHATLYWYQQILGQGPKLLIQFQNNGVVDDSQLPKDRFSAERLKGVDSTLKIQPAKLEDSAVYLCASSSTTGSLTGELFFGEGSRLTVL.

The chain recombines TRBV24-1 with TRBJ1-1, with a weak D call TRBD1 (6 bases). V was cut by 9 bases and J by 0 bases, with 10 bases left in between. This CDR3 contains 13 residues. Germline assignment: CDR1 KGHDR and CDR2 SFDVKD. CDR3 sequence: CATQGLLNTEAFF. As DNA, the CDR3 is TGTGCCACCCAGGGGTTATTGAACACTGAAGCTTTCTTT.

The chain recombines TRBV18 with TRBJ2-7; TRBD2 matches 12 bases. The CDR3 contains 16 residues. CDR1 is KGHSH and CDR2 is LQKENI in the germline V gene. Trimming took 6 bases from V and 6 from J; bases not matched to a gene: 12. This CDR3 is CASSTTSGGTSLEQYF. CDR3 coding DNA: TGTGCCAGCTCGACAACTAGCGGGGGGACTTCTCTCGAGCAGTACTTC. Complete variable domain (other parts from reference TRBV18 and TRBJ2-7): NAGVMQNPRHLVRRRGQEARLRCSPMKGHSHVYWYRQLPEEGLKFMVYLQKENIIDESGMPKERFSAEFPKEGPSILRIQQVVRGDSAAYFCASSTTSGGTSLEQYFGPGTRLTVT.

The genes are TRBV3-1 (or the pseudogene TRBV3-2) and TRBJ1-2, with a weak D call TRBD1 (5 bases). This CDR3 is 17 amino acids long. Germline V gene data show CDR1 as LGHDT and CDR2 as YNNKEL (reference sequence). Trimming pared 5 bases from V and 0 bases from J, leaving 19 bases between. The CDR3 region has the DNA TGTGCCAGCAGCAAGAATTTTGGGGCTACGACTAACTATGGCTACACCTTC. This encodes CASSKNFGATTNYGYTF.